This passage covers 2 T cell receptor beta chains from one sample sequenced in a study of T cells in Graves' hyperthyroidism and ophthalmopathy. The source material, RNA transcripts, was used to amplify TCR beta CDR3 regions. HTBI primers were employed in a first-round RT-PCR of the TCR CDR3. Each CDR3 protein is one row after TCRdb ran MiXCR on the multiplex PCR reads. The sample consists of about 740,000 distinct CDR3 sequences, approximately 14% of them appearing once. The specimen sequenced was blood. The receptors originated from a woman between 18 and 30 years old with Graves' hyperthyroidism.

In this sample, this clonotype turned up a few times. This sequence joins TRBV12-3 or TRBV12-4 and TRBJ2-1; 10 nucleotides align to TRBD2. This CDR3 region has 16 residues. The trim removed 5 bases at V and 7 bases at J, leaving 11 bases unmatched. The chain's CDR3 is CASSLELAGVSNEQFF. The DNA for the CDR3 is TGTGCCAGCAGTCTTGAGCTAGCGGGAGTATCAAATGAGCAGTTCTTC.

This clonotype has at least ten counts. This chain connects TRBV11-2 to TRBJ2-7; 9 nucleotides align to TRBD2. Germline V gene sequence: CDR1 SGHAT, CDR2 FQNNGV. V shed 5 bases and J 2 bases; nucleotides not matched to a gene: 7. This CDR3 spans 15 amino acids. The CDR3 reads CASSPGLARTYEQYF. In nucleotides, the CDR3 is TGTGCCAGCAGCCCAGGACTAGCGCGTACCTACGAGCAGTACTTC. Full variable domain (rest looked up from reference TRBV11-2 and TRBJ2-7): EAGVAQSPRYKIIEKRQSVAFWCNPISGHATLYWYQQILGQGPKLLIQFQNNGVVDDSQLPKDRFSAERLKGVDSTLKIQPAKLEDSAVYLCASSPGLARTYEQYFGPGTRLTVT.